The 16 T cell receptor beta chains listed next were all sequenced from one sample in a study of cytomegalovirus exposure and HLA in healthy donors. The PCR contained 60 Vbeta and 13 Jbeta primers. Repertoires were generated with immunoSEQ multiplex PCR, while TCRdb's copy carries only in-frame clones and drops some. Of about 150,000 clones in the sample, less than 85% were seen once. Sequencing was performed on PBMCs. The receptors were sampled from a man in his fifties or sixties in good health and CMV-seropositive.

The rearrangement joins TRBV10-3 to TRBJ1-2, with 8 bases lining up with TRBD1. The CDR3 contains 15 residues. V lost 4 bases, J lost 6 bases, and 10 bases stayed unmatched. CDR1 is ENHRY and CDR2 is SYGVKD in the germline V gene. The CDR3 loop is CAISGPDRASNGYTF. In DNA, the CDR3 is TGTGCCATCAGTGGCCCGGACAGGGCTAGTAATGGCTACACCTTC.

This rearrangement joins TRBV5-1 to TRBJ1-5; 8 bases are shared with TRBD1. V lost 4 bases, J lost 6 bases, and 9 bases stayed unmatched. The CDR3 consists of 15 residues. Germline-derived CDR1 and CDR2 are SGHRS and YFSETQ. Written as DNA, the CDR3 is TGCGCCAGCAGCCCCCTTTTTACAGGGGGTCAGCCCCAGCATTTT. Translation: CASSPLFTGGQPQHF.

The chain has TRBV25-1 and TRBJ2-7; 9 nucleotides match TRBD1. Per germline, CDR1 MGHDK and CDR2 SYGVNS. The CDR3 covers 13 residues. J lost 1 base, V lost 8 bases, and 3 bases had no gene match. Here the CDR3 reads CASRDRVSYEQYF. The CDR3 DNA reads as TGTGCCAGCCGGGACAGGGTTTCCTACGAGCAGTACTTC.

The V and J genes are TRBV13 and TRBJ2-7, with TRBD2 matching 9 bases. CDR3 length equals 18 residues. The ends lost 1 base at V and 4 bases at J; junction bases unmatched: 14. Germline loops: CDR1 PRHDT, CDR2 FYEKMQ (reference sequence). The chain's CDR3 is CASSLVRGLAGGHYEQYF. The DNA of the CDR3 is TGTGCCAGCAGCTTAGTTCGGGGACTAGCCGGGGGTCATTACGAGCAGTACTTC.

The chain links TRBV6-6 to TRBJ2-5, with 8 bases that match TRBD1. The ends lost 2 bases at V and 2 bases at J; junction bases unmatched: 4. Germline loops: CDR1 MNHNY, CDR2 SVGAGI (reference sequence). This CDR3 region has 15 residues. CDR3 nucleotide sequence: TGTGCCAGCAGTTACCGGGACAGGCGACAAGAGACCCAGTACTTC. It yields the protein CASSYRDRRQETQYF.

The J gene is TRBJ2-7, the V gene TRBV7-2; tentative D call: TRBD2 (7 bases). This CDR3 has 16 amino acids. Germline CDR1 reads SGHTA; CDR2 reads FQGNSA. V lost 1 base and J lost 5, with 18 bases in between. CDR3 protein: CASSLGWGGGTHEQYF. CDR3 nucleotides: TGTGCCAGCAGCTTAGGTTGGGGGGGCGGTACCCACGAGCAGTACTTC.

This clone was detected only a few times. The CDR3 nucleotides are TGTGCCAGCAGCTTGTACAGGGAGGGCGAGCAGTACTTC. This sequence encodes CASSLYREGEQYF. The chain has TRBV7-2 and TRBJ2-7; possible D gene TRBD2, 7 bases. There are 13 residues in the CDR3. Trimming took 3 bases from V and 6 from J, leaving 12 bases between them. Germline CDR1 and CDR2: SGHTA and FQGNSA.

The genes are TRBV28 and TRBJ2-1; TRBD1 aligns across 7 bases. Trimming removed 6 bases from V and 2 bases from J; junction bases left unmatched: 10. The CDR3 contains 16 residues. Germline assignment: CDR1 MDHEN and CDR2 SYDVKM. The CDR3 spells CASRRQGTLAYNEQFF. CDR3 DNA: TGTGCCAGCAGGAGACAGGGTACCTTGGCCTACAATGAGCAGTTCTTC.

The chain carries TRBV5-1 and TRBJ1-3, with D unclear. Deletions cut 4 bases from V and 0 bases from J, with 11 bases between. CDR3 size: 15 residues. The germline gives CDR1 SGHRS, CDR2 YFSETQ. The DNA of the CDR3 is TGCGCCAGCAGCCCCGGTTTTGGCTCTGGAAACACCATATATTTT. Encoded protein: CASSPGFGSGNTIYF.

The V and J genes are TRBV7-9 and TRBJ1-5; D is perhaps TRBD1 (6 bases). Germline values: CDR1 SEHNR, CDR2 FQNEAQ (reference sequence). Trimming took 5 bases from V and 5 from J, leaving 10 bases between them. The CDR3 covers 13 residues. In nucleotides, the CDR3 is TGTGCCAGCAGCCAGAAGGGGGATCAGCCCCAGCATTTT. Protein: CASSQKGDQPQHF.

V and J are TRBV6-4 and TRBJ1-5, with a weak D call TRBD1 (5 bases). V was cut by 0 bases and J by 9 bases, with 12 bases left in between. The CDR3 loop spans 14 amino acids. Germline-derived CDR1 and CDR2 are MRHNA and SNTAGT. The CDR3 region has the DNA TGTGCCAGCAGTGACTCCAGTATCGGGGGGCCCCAGCATTTT. Translating gives CASSDSSIGGPQHF.

The chain has TRBV7-2 and TRBJ2-1; TRBD2 aligns across 8 bases. Germline loops: CDR1 SGHTA, CDR2 FQGNSA. Trimming at V came to 2 bases and at J to 4 bases, leaving 7 bases not matched to a gene. The CDR3 has 16 residues. CDR3 in DNA: TGTGCCAGCAGCTTAAACGGGAGGGCCGGGTACAATGAGCAGTTCTTC. It encodes CASSLNGRAGYNEQFF.

This chain links TRBV29-1 with TRBJ2-3; D is perhaps TRBD1 (5 bases). This CDR3 has 13 amino acids. Trimming shortened V by 3 bases and J by 5 bases, and 12 bases separated the two germline ends. Germline V gene data show CDR1 as SQVTM and CDR2 as ANQGSEA. The DNA of the CDR3 is TGCAGCGTTGATGGCAGGGCAGAAGATACGCAGTATTTT. Translated: CSVDGRAEDTQYF.

The V call is TRBV5-1, the J call TRBJ1-1; TRBD1 matches 7 bases. This CDR3 is 14 amino acids long. The V gene's germline CDR1 is SGHRS and CDR2 YFSETQ. The V segment lost 4 bases and the J segment 1 base; nucleotides outside the gene matches: 4. This chain's CDR3 is CASSRDSRNTEAFF. The CDR3 nucleotides are TGCGCCAGCAGCAGGGACAGCAGGAACACTGAAGCTTTCTTT.

The genes are TRBV13 and TRBJ2-7; perhaps TRBD1 as D (5 bases). V lost 2 bases and J lost 5, with 10 bases in between. From germline, CDR1 is PRHDT and CDR2 FYEKMQ (reference sequence). The CDR3 sequence is 13 residues long. DNA of the CDR3: TGTGCCAGCAGCTTAAGGTCAGGGAACGAGCAGTACTTC. This encodes CASSLRSGNEQYF.

V and J are TRBV5-1 and TRBJ2-7; weak D call: TRBD1 (5 bases). CDR1 SGHRS and CDR2 YFSETQ come from the germline V gene. The CDR3 totals 13 residues. With 0 bases removed from V and 4 bases from J, the gap between germline ends came to 8 bases. The CDR3: CASSLETAYEQYF. The CDR3 DNA sequence: TGCGCCAGCAGCTTGGAGACAGCATACGAGCAGTACTTC.